These 14 T cell receptor beta chains were all obtained from the same sample, sequenced in a study of CD8 T cells in ankylosing spondylitis. The study's findings and limits: A motif in TCR beta, a set of eight highly homologous variants, appeared characteristic of ankylosing spondylitis blood.

These TCRs are of unknown antigen specificity. TCRdb reprocessed the 5' RACE reads with MiXCR, giving one entry per CDR3 protein. The sample comprises under 850,000 distinct CDR3 sequences, over 15% of which are singletons, and around 19% rests with the top ten. The source material was blood, either unsorted or a sorted T cell fraction (not recorded which). The receptors were gathered from a male donor with ankylosing spondylitis.

This clonotype has ten or more counts. The chain uses TRBV7-9 and TRBJ2-7; D is possibly TRBD2 (5 bases). The CDR3 sequence is 12 residues long. CDR1 and CDR2 from the germline V gene are SEHNR and FQNEAQ (reference sequence). V lost 5 bases and J lost 6, with 11 bases in between. The CDR3 sequence is CASSPLGSEQYF. The CDR3 DNA sequence: TGTGCCAGCAGCCCACTAGGCTCCGAGCAGTACTTC.

This clonotype has only a few counts. V is TRBV20-1 and J is TRBJ2-7, with TRBD2 as a possible D gene (5 bases). Germline V lookup: CDR1 DFQATT, CDR2 SNEGSKA (reference sequence). CDR3 length: 12 residues. The V end lost 6 bases, the J end lost 7 bases, and 16 bases lay between the germline ends. The CDR3 protein is CSAGRESAEQYF. The CDR3 coding sequence is TGCAGTGCCGGTAGGGAGAGCGCAGAGCAGTACTTC.

This clonotype has just a few counts. The CDR3 is CASRLKMGGYTF. In DNA, the CDR3 is TGTGCCAGCAGGCTAAAGATGGGAGGCTACACCTTC. The chain joins TRBV2 to TRBJ1-2, with no clear D. V was trimmed by 6 bases and J by 8 bases, leaving 13 bases between them. The germline CDR1 and CDR2 sequences are SNHLY and FYNNEI. The CDR3 length is 12 residues.

This clonotype was observed a handful of times. The chain carries TRBV3-1 and TRBJ2-7; TRBD1 matches at 7 bases. The V segment lost 0 bases and the J segment 3 bases; nucleotides outside the gene matches: 5. CDR3 size: 15 residues. Looked up from germline, CDR1 is LGHDT and CDR2 is YNNKEL (reference sequence). The CDR3 sequence: CASSQDPGQYYEQYF. The CDR3 nucleotides are TGTGCCAGCAGCCAAGATCCGGGACAGTACTACGAGCAGTACTTC.

This clonotype was picked up many times. An end of the junction does not agree with germline; a read error may underlie this. The chain has TRBV5-1 and TRBJ2-7; D may correspond to TRBD1 or TRBD2 (5 bases each). Germline V gene data show CDR1 as SGHRS and CDR2 as YFSETQ. This CDR3 has 13 amino acids. CDR3 nucleotides: TGTGCCAGCAGTCCGAGGGACGGCTACGAGCAGTACTTC. As protein: CASSPRDGYEQYF.

This clonotype has a handful of counts. The V call is TRBV10-3, the J call TRBJ2-1, with 10 bases aligning to TRBD2. Germline-derived CDR1 and CDR2 are ENHRY and SYGVKD. This CDR3 has 18 residues. V shed 0 bases, J shed 6 bases, and the junction held 11 bases outside the gene matches. The CDR3 DNA is TGTGCCATCAGTGAGTCTGGGGGTAGCGGGAGGACGCCCAATGAGCAGTTCTTC. Amino acids: CAISESGGSGRTPNEQFF.

The chain has TRBV3-1 and TRBJ2-3; D is possibly TRBD1 or TRBD2 (5 bases each). V was shortened by 5 bases and J by 6 bases, with 15 bases between the two germline ends. This CDR3 has 14 residues. Per germline, CDR1 LGHDT and CDR2 YNNKEL (reference sequence). CDR3 in amino acids: CASSRQAEGDTQYF. In nucleotides, the CDR3 is TGTGCCAGCAGCAGGCAGGCCGAGGGGGATACGCAGTATTTT.

V usage is TRBV9 and J usage is TRBJ2-7; D remains unclear. V lost 0 bases to trimming and J lost 5 bases, with 12 bases between them. The CDR3 totals 14 residues. Per germline, CDR1 SGDLS and CDR2 YYNGEE. The DNA of the CDR3 is TGTGCCAGCAGCGTAGGGGCCATGTCGGACGAGCAGTACTTC. Its translation: CASSVGAMSDEQYF.

The chain links TRBV7-3 to TRBJ2-3, with D perhaps TRBD1 or TRBD2 (7 bases each). This CDR3 spans 17 amino acids. Per germline, CDR1 SGHTA and CDR2 FQGTGA. V lost 4 bases and J lost 3, with 20 bases in between. CDR3 loop: CASSSQPGGVRTDTQYF. Here the CDR3 DNA reads TGTGCCAGCAGCTCGCAGCCAGGGGGGGTAAGGACAGATACGCAGTATTTT.

This chain joins TRBV12-3 or TRBV12-4 and TRBJ2-3, with TRBD1 as a possible D gene (5 bases). CDR3 length: 14 residues. The ends were cut back, 6 bases at V and 2 bases at J, with 12 bases in the middle. CDR3 sequence reads: CASSFVQDTDTQYF. The CDR3 DNA is TGTGCCAGCAGCTTCGTACAGGACACAGATACGCAGTATTTT.

The V call is TRBV6-2 or TRBV6-3, the J call TRBJ2-7, with D perhaps matching TRBD2 (6 bases). This CDR3 contains 13 residues. The germline V gene encodes CDR1 MNHEY and CDR2 SVGEGT. Deletions cut 2 bases from V and 6 bases from J, with 11 bases between. The CDR3 bases are TGTGCCAGCAGTTACCCCCCCGGGGGCGAGCAGTACTTC. It translates to CASSYPPGGEQYF.

The V gene is TRBV29-1, the J gene TRBJ2-3; 8 nucleotides match TRBD1. CDR3 length: 15 residues. V was clipped by 7 bases and J by 5 bases; unmatched bases: 14. The germline CDR1 and CDR2 sequences are SQVTM and ANQGSEA. Here the CDR3 reads CSAKGQGSRGDTQYF. The CDR3 DNA is TGCAGCGCCAAAGGACAGGGATCCCGGGGAGATACGCAGTATTTT.

V gene TRBV7-2 combines with J gene TRBJ2-7; D is undetermined. The CDR3 consists of 14 residues. Germline values: CDR1 SGHTA, CDR2 FQGNSA. Trimming took 3 bases from V and 0 from J, leaving 9 bases between them. The CDR3 region is CASSFIGNSYEQYF. The CDR3 DNA is TGTGCCAGCAGCTTCATAGGCAACTCCTACGAGCAGTACTTC.

The chain uses TRBV10-2 and TRBJ2-7; 9 bases fit TRBD2. The CDR3 runs to 13 residues. The V gene's germline CDR1 is WSHSY and CDR2 SAAADI. V trimming: 5 bases; J trimming: 5 bases; junction bases outside the gene matches: 4. DNA for the CDR3: TGCGCCAGCAGTCCGACTAGCGGCCACGAGCAGTACTTC. Translated, it gives CASSPTSGHEQYF.